The 28 T cell receptor beta chains below all came from one sample that was sequenced in a study of Ad26.COV2.S vaccination and SARS-CoV-2 variants (dated by TCRdb to the early 2020s). According to the study, the label for this sample's treatment or condition signals: about 20 received Ad26.COV2.S at low or high dose, single or two shots; about 5 received placebo; per-sample allocation not given. Repertoires of vaccine and placebo recipients were sequenced from samples taken on day 63 after the first injection. The protocol used for the library was the immunoSEQ multiplex PCR assay. This is the immuneACCESS table as TCRdb keeps it, with only in-frame sequences that have V and J called. A part of the clones is gone; compared with another copy, unresolved V genes explain less than half, and the rest is unexplained. Across this sample there are 200,000 to 250,000 clones, with approximately 90% seen only once. The top ten constitute about 10% of the sample.

The material sequenced was peripheral blood, taken in a trial of Ad26.COV2.S vaccine versus placebo. The receptors derive from a person aged 18 to 65 who received the Ad26.COV2.S COVID-19 vaccine or a placebo.

J is TRBJ1-3 and V is TRBV10-3; 7 bases align to TRBD1. CDR3 length: 17 amino acids. V shed 0 bases, J shed 3 bases, and the junction held 8 bases outside the gene matches. Germline CDR1 ENHRY, CDR2 SYGVKD. This chain's CDR3 is CAISESRQGVFGNTIYF. CDR3 in DNA: TGTGCCATCAGTGAGTCGAGACAGGGTGTTTTTGGAAACACCATATATTTT.

This clone was picked up one time. The gene calls are TRBV5-1 and TRBJ2-7; a possible D gene is TRBD1 (5 bases). Germline V gene data show CDR1 as SGHRS and CDR2 as YFSETQ. Trimming removed 5 bases at V and 0 bases at J, with 15 bases between. CDR3 length: 15 residues. The CDR3 region is CASRTDPTSSYEQYF. The CDR3 DNA reads TGCGCCAGCAGGACAGACCCAACGAGCTCCTACGAGCAGTACTTC.

This rearrangement joins TRBV19 to TRBJ1-6; D is unresolved. Looked up from germline, CDR1 is LNHDA and CDR2 is SQIVND (reference sequence). The CDR3 is 15 amino acids. V was cut by 3 bases and J by 9 bases, with 15 bases left in between. Written as DNA, the CDR3 is TGTGCCAGTAGTATGGGGAGAGAGGTAGCTTCACCCCTCCACTTT. The encoded protein is CASSMGREVASPLHF. Full variable domain (remainder filled in from reference TRBV19 and TRBJ1-6): DGGITQSPKYLFRKEGQNVTLSCEQNLNHDAMYWYRQDPGQGLRLIYYSQIVNDFQKGDIAEGYSVSREKKESFPLTVTSAQKNPTAFYLCASSMGREVASPLHFGNGTRLTVT.

This clone has only a few counts. The V gene is TRBV6-6, the J gene TRBJ1-1; possibly TRBD1 for D (6 bases). Trimming stripped 2 bases from V and 6 bases from J, with 13 bases between. From germline, CDR1 is MNHNY and CDR2 SVGAGI (reference sequence). The CDR3 spans 14 residues. The CDR3 is CASSYKIQGAEAFF. CDR3 sequence (DNA): TGTGCCAGCAGTTACAAAATACAGGGAGCTGAAGCTTTCTTT.

The chain has TRBV19 and TRBJ1-3; D is unresolved. Trimming took 10 bases from V and 0 from J, leaving 10 bases between them. Germline V gives CDR1 LNHDA, CDR2 SQIVND (reference sequence). The CDR3 sequence is 13 residues long. DNA for the CDR3: TGTGCCACTAGACAATTCTCTGGAAACACCATATATTTT. Its translation: CATRQFSGNTIYF.

Remarks on this clone: This CDR3 fails to terminate in the conserved phenylalanine or tryptophan, so it likely reflects a read error. No DNA is shown, since the ends of the CDR3 on it are uncertain; the CDR3 is the one TCRdb lists. The genes are TRBV12-1 and TRBJ2-7; the table's D gene call, TRBD2, was not cross checked with the DNA. TRBV12-1 is classified as a pseudogene. The CDR3 length is 10 residues, termini included. The chain's CDR3 is CASSGTRENL.

The chain combines TRBV28 with TRBJ1-2; 11 bases are a match to TRBD1. The germline gives CDR1 MDHEN, CDR2 SYDVKM. V was pared by 2 bases and J by 0 bases, with 2 bases of the junction left unmatched. This CDR3 has 16 amino acids. CDR3 sequence (DNA): TGTGCCAGCAGTTTAGGGGGACAGGGGGCTAACTATGGCTACACCTTC. Translating it yields CASSLGGQGANYGYTF.

The CDR3 DNA is TGCGCCAGCAGCCAAGATACCTACGAGCAGTACTTC. Its translation: CASSQDTYEQYF. The rearrangement uses TRBV4-1 and TRBJ2-7; D gene ambiguous. Deletions cut 0 bases from V and 2 bases from J, with 2 bases between. The CDR3 consists of 12 residues. Per the germline V gene, CDR1 is MGHRA and CDR2 is YSYEKL.

This chain links TRBV4-2 with TRBJ2-3; 14 bases line up with TRBD2. Trimming cost V 0 bases and J 2 bases; bases outside gene matches: 10. This CDR3 has 20 amino acids. The germline V gene encodes CDR1 LGHNA and CDR2 YNFKEQ. The CDR3 protein is CASSQELQGTSGRSTDTQYF. The DNA for the CDR3 is TGTGCCAGCAGCCAAGAGTTGCAGGGGACTAGCGGGAGATCCACAGATACGCAGTATTTT.

This sequence joins TRBV28 and TRBJ1-6; perhaps TRBD1 as D (6 bases). The CDR3 totals 15 residues. The germline CDR1 and CDR2 sequences are MDHEN and SYDVKM. V lost 6 bases to trimming and J lost 2 bases, with 11 bases between them. The CDR3 region has the DNA TGTGCCAGCAGAGGGGGGGAGACCTATAATTCACCCCTCCACTTT. Translated: CASRGGETYNSPLHF. The entire variable domain, with the rest obtained from reference TRBV28 and TRBJ1-6, is as follows: DVKVTQSSRYLVKRTGEKVFLECVQDMDHENMFWYRQDPGLGLRLIYFSYDVKMKEKGDIPEGYSVSREKKERFSLILESASTNQTSMYLCASRGGETYNSPLHFGNGTRLTVT.

This clone was observed once. The gene calls are TRBV19 and TRBJ2-1; 7 bases map to TRBD2. This CDR3 has 15 residues. With 3 bases clipped from V and 6 bases from J, the junction kept 8 bases outside the gene matches. Germline assignment: CDR1 LNHDA and CDR2 SQIVND (reference sequence). The CDR3 DNA follows: TGTGCCAGTAGTATGTACGGGGGGTGGGGCAATGAGCAGTTCTTC. Translation: CASSMYGGWGNEQFF.

The rearrangement links TRBV3-1 (or the pseudogene TRBV3-2) to TRBJ1-4; D unclear. This CDR3 is 15 amino acids long. V was clipped by 6 bases and J by 0 bases, with 11 bases between them. CDR1 is LGHDT, CDR2 YNNKEL, per germline (reference sequence). CDR3 sequence (DNA): TGTGCCAGCAGAGAGCGGCCTGCAACTAATGAAAAACTGTTTTTT. This encodes CASRERPATNEKLFF.

The rearrangement links TRBV10-3 to TRBJ2-1, with D perhaps being TRBD1 or TRBD2 (7 bases each). The length of the CDR3 is 13 residues. V gave up 11 bases and J gave up 8 bases, with 19 bases separating them. Germline CDR1 reads ENHRY; CDR2 reads SYGVKD. The CDR3 DNA follows: TGTGCCGCATCCAGGGGGGGGTCCGATGAGCAGTTCTTC. Amino acid sequence: CAASRGGSDEQFF.

The chain has TRBV10-3 and TRBJ2-5; 11 bases match TRBD2. This CDR3 has 17 amino acids. Germline V CDR1 and CDR2: ENHRY, SYGVKD. With 2 bases clipped from V and 0 bases from J, the junction kept 5 bases outside the gene matches. CDR3 DNA: TGTGCCATCAGTGAGCCCGGGACTAGCGGCTACCAAGAGACCCAGTACTTC. This gives the protein CAISEPGTSGYQETQYF.

The gene calls are TRBV10-3 and TRBJ2-3; no reliable D call. Germline values: CDR1 ENHRY, CDR2 SYGVKD. V lost 0 bases to trimming and J lost 3 bases, with 10 bases between them. This CDR3 has 15 residues. The CDR3 spells CAISESRTATDTQYF. CDR3 sequence (DNA): TGTGCCATCAGTGAGTCAAGAACAGCGACAGATACGCAGTATTTT.

The chain links TRBV6-5 to TRBJ2-5; tentatively, D is TRBD1 or TRBD2 (5 bases each). This CDR3 has 13 amino acids. Germline-derived CDR1 and CDR2 are MNHEY and SVGAGI. Trimming removed 5 bases at V and 5 bases at J, with 12 bases between. This CDR3 reads CASSRDPRETQYF. Here the CDR3 DNA reads TGTGCCAGCAGTCGGGACCCCCGGGAGACCCAGTACTTC.

This clone was picked up a small number of times. This chain joins TRBV30 and TRBJ1-2; maybe TRBD1 (6 bases). CDR1 and CDR2 (germline): GTSNPN, SVGIG (reference sequence). The V end lost 5 bases, the J end lost 8 bases, and 18 bases lay between the germline ends. The CDR3 loop spans 13 amino acids. CDR3 DNA sequence: TGTGCCTGGGCCGTCGGGGGGGCGGCCGGCTACACCTTC. Translating it yields CAWAVGGAAGYTF.

V gene TRBV27 combines with J gene TRBJ2-1; 9 positions agree with TRBD2. The CDR3 totals 17 residues. Germline V lookup: CDR1 MNHEY, CDR2 SMNVEV (reference sequence). Unmatched junction bases numbered 9, after V lost 3 bases and J lost 3 bases. CDR3 sequence reads: CASSLGVRLADYNEQFF. The CDR3 nucleotides are TGTGCCAGCAGTTTGGGTGTCCGACTAGCGGACTACAATGAGCAGTTCTTC.

The chain uses TRBV7-9 and TRBJ1-4, with 11 bases matching TRBD1. The CDR3 sequence is 16 residues long. The germline gives CDR1 SEHNR, CDR2 FQNEAQ (reference sequence). V trimming: 7 bases; J trimming: 6 bases; junction bases outside the gene matches: 10. The CDR3 coding sequence is TGTGCCAGCACCTTCGGGACAGGGGGAGGATATGAAAAACTGTTTTTT. Its protein product is CASTFGTGGGYEKLFF.

The chain links TRBV5-3 to TRBJ1-1; 7 positions match TRBD1. TRBV5-3 counts as an open reading frame of uncertain function. There are 15 residues in the CDR3. V dropped 0 bases and J dropped 6; count of bases not matched to a gene: 8. CDR3 protein: CARSLVRQGRSEAFF. CDR3 in DNA: TGTGCCAGAAGCTTGGTTCGACAGGGAAGGTCTGAAGCTTTCTTT.

About this clone itself: The same CDR3 arises from other DNA sequences in this sample as well. The chain has TRBV19 and TRBJ1-5; D not resolved. The CDR3 sequence is 14 residues long. Germline V lookup: CDR1 LNHDA, CDR2 SQIVND (reference sequence). V shed 4 bases and J shed 0 bases, with 7 bases lying between them. As DNA, the CDR3 is TGTGCCAGTAGTAGAGGTTATAGCAATCAGCCCCAGCATTTT. Translating gives CASSRGYSNQPQHF.

The V call is TRBV5-5, the J call TRBJ2-7; no clear D. The CDR3 contains 11 residues. Trimming pared 7 bases from V and 4 bases from J, leaving 9 bases between. Germline lookup yields CDR1 SGHKS and CDR2 YYEKEE (reference sequence). Written as DNA, the CDR3 is TGTGCCAGCGACTTGGGTTACGAGCAGTACTTC. Protein: CASDLGYEQYF.

The chain is built from TRBV5-4 and TRBJ2-7; D may be TRBD2 (5 bases). The CDR3 consists of 15 residues. Per germline, CDR1 SGHNT and CDR2 YYREEE (reference sequence). V lost 0 bases to trimming and J lost 5 bases, with 15 bases between them. This CDR3 reads CASSLDARGTHEQYF. In DNA, the CDR3 is TGTGCCAGCAGCTTGGACGCTCGGGGTACACACGAGCAGTACTTC.

The V and J genes are TRBV12-5 and TRBJ2-1; D is unclear. CDR1 is LGHNT and CDR2 is FRNRAP in the germline V gene. The CDR3 contains 16 residues. V dropped 1 base and J dropped 3 bases, with 13 bases sitting between them. The CDR3 coding sequence is TGTGCTAGTGGTTTGGGACAAATTAAGGGCTACAATGAGCAGTTCTTC. Translating gives CASGLGQIKGYNEQFF.

CDR3 DNA: TGTGCCATCCGGTCTACTGGACAGGGGCAATCACCCCTCCACTTT. It translates to CAIRSTGQGQSPLHF. The chain links TRBV6-5 to TRBJ1-6; 9 bases fit TRBD1. With V trimmed by 10 bases and J by 10 bases, 14 bases remained unmatched. This CDR3 region has 15 residues. The germline CDR1 and CDR2 sequences are MNHEY and SVGAGI.

The chain combines TRBV9 with TRBJ2-1; TRBD2 might be the D (6 bases). Germline values: CDR1 SGDLS, CDR2 YYNGEE. Between the trimmed V and J ends, which lost 0 bases and 4 bases, there was a span of 14 bases. This CDR3 has 16 amino acids. CDR3 coding DNA: TGTGCCAGCAGCGTAGTTGGTAGCGGAGTATACAATGAGCAGTTCTTC. It codes for CASSVVGSGVYNEQFF.

The chain combines TRBV9 with TRBJ2-5, with 9 bases that match TRBD2. Germline CDR1 and CDR2: SGDLS and YYNGEE. CDR3 length: 15 amino acids. The V and J ends lost 0 bases and 5 bases, in that order; junction bases with no gene match: 5. The DNA for the CDR3 is TGTGCCAGCAGCGTAGGCGGGGGGGTTGCGGAGACCCAGTACTTC. It codes for CASSVGGGVAETQYF. Based on the CDR3 plus reference TRBV9 and TRBJ2-5, the full variable domain is DSGVTQTPKHLITATGQRVTLRCSPRSGDLSVYWYQQSLDQGLQFLIQYYNGEERAKGNILERFSAQQFPDLHSELNLSSLELGDSALYFCASSVGGGVAETQYFGPGTRLLVL.

The chain links TRBV5-1 to TRBJ1-2; no firm D call. CDR3 length: 13 amino acids. Germline loops: CDR1 SGHRS, CDR2 YFSETQ. Trimming removed 0 bases from V and 2 bases from J, with 5 bases in between. The CDR3 nucleotides are TGCGCCAGCAGCTTGGTAGAGAACTATGGCTACACCTTC. It codes for CASSLVENYGYTF.